These 8 T cell receptor beta chains came from one sample sequenced in a study of spatial heterogeneity in lung cancer. One entry per CDR3 protein results from TCRdb running MiXCR on the 5' RACE reads. The repertoire holds 40,000 or so distinct CDR3 sequences, with 4% to 6% as singletons. Time point meaning: sample taken at primary tumor resection. No cells were sorted before sequencing. The whole RNA sequenced was extracted from tumor, nontumor lung or frozen PBMC. Sequences were derived from PBMCs, sampled at surgery. The origin of the receptors is a female donor with early-stage non-small cell lung cancer.

The chain links TRBV20-1 to TRBJ1-1; 9 positions agree with TRBD1. The germline gives CDR1 DFQATT, CDR2 SNEGSKA (reference sequence). The J segment lost 4 bases and the V segment lost 4 bases, leaving 7 bases of the junction unmatched. This CDR3 spans 14 amino acids. The CDR3 DNA reads TGCAGTGCTACCATTACAGGGGGCGGCACTGAAGCTTTCTTT. Its translation: CSATITGGGTEAFF.

This clonotype was seen repeatedly, ten times or more. V and J are TRBV27 and TRBJ2-7; D gene uncertain. The CDR3 contains 13 residues. Between the trimmed V and J ends, which lost 6 bases and 7 bases, there was a span of 16 bases. Germline V gene lookup returns CDR1 MNHEY and CDR2 SMNVEV (reference sequence). CDR3 in amino acids: CASRPIGRWEQYF. The CDR3 DNA sequence: TGTGCCAGCAGACCCATAGGAAGGTGGGAGCAGTACTTC.

This clonotype was counted ten times or more. V usage is TRBV25-1 and J usage is TRBJ1-6, with no clear D. Trimming removed 6 bases at V and 0 bases at J, with 6 bases between. The CDR3 covers 14 residues. Germline CDR1 reads MGHDK; CDR2 reads SYGVNS. CDR3 sequence (DNA): TGTGCCAGCAGCCAAGCCTCCTATAATTCACCCCTCCACTTT. It is translated as CASSQASYNSPLHF.

This clonotype was observed many times. V gene TRBV6-5 combines with J gene TRBJ2-7; 7 positions match TRBD1. V dropped 2 bases and J dropped 1; count of bases not matched to a gene: 5. Germline lookup yields CDR1 MNHEY and CDR2 SVGAGI. The CDR3 runs to 15 residues. The CDR3 nucleotides read TGTGCCAGCAGTTACCGGCCAGGGGGTTCCTACGAGCAGTACTTC. Its protein is CASSYRPGGSYEQYF.

This clonotype was found many times. The rearrangement uses TRBV7-8 and TRBJ1-4, with a possible D match to TRBD1 (6 bases). Deletions cut 2 bases from V and 8 bases from J, with 30 bases between. CDR3 length: 20 amino acids. Germline loops: CDR1 SGHVS, CDR2 FQNEAQ. The CDR3 here is CASSLYHPSAWGPSSEKLFF. CDR3 sequence (DNA): TGTGCCAGCAGCTTATATCATCCGTCGGCGTGGGGGCCTTCTAGCGAAAAACTGTTTTTT.

This clonotype was detected only a few times. This chain uses TRBV12-3 or TRBV12-4 with TRBJ1-3; tentatively, D is TRBD1 (6 bases). There are 15 residues in the CDR3. V lost 6 bases to trimming and J lost 0 bases, with 12 bases between them. CDR3 coding DNA: TGTGCCAGCAGCGGAGGGGGGAGCTCTGGAAACACCATATATTTT. Amino acid sequence: CASSGGGSSGNTIYF.

This clonotype was picked up many times. The V call is TRBV29-1, the J call TRBJ1-1; TRBD1 agrees at 9 bases. J gave up 5 bases and V 7 bases, and 5 bases lay outside the gene matches. Germline-derived CDR1 and CDR2 are SQVTM and ANQGSEA. The CDR3 totals 12 residues. CDR3 sequence reads: CSGGGQGTEAFF. Written as DNA, the CDR3 is TGCAGCGGCGGGGGACAGGGAACTGAAGCTTTCTTT.

This clonotype was observed a handful of times. The chain employs TRBV5-1 and TRBJ1-5; perhaps TRBD1 as D (5 bases). Germline V gene sequence: CDR1 SGHRS, CDR2 YFSETQ. This CDR3 is built from 16 residues. Deletions cut 0 bases from V and 5 bases from J, with 15 bases between. The CDR3 bases are TGCGCCAGCAGCTTGGGGGGGATTAATAGAGATCAGCCCCAGCATTTT. Translated, it gives CASSLGGINRDQPQHF. Full variable domain (remainder filled in from reference TRBV5-1 and TRBJ1-5): KAGVTQTPRYLIKTRGQQVTLSCSPISGHRSVSWYQQTPGQGLQFLFEYFSETQRNKGNFPGRFSGRQFSNSRSEMNVSTLELGDSALYLCASSLGGINRDQPQHFGDGTRLSIL.